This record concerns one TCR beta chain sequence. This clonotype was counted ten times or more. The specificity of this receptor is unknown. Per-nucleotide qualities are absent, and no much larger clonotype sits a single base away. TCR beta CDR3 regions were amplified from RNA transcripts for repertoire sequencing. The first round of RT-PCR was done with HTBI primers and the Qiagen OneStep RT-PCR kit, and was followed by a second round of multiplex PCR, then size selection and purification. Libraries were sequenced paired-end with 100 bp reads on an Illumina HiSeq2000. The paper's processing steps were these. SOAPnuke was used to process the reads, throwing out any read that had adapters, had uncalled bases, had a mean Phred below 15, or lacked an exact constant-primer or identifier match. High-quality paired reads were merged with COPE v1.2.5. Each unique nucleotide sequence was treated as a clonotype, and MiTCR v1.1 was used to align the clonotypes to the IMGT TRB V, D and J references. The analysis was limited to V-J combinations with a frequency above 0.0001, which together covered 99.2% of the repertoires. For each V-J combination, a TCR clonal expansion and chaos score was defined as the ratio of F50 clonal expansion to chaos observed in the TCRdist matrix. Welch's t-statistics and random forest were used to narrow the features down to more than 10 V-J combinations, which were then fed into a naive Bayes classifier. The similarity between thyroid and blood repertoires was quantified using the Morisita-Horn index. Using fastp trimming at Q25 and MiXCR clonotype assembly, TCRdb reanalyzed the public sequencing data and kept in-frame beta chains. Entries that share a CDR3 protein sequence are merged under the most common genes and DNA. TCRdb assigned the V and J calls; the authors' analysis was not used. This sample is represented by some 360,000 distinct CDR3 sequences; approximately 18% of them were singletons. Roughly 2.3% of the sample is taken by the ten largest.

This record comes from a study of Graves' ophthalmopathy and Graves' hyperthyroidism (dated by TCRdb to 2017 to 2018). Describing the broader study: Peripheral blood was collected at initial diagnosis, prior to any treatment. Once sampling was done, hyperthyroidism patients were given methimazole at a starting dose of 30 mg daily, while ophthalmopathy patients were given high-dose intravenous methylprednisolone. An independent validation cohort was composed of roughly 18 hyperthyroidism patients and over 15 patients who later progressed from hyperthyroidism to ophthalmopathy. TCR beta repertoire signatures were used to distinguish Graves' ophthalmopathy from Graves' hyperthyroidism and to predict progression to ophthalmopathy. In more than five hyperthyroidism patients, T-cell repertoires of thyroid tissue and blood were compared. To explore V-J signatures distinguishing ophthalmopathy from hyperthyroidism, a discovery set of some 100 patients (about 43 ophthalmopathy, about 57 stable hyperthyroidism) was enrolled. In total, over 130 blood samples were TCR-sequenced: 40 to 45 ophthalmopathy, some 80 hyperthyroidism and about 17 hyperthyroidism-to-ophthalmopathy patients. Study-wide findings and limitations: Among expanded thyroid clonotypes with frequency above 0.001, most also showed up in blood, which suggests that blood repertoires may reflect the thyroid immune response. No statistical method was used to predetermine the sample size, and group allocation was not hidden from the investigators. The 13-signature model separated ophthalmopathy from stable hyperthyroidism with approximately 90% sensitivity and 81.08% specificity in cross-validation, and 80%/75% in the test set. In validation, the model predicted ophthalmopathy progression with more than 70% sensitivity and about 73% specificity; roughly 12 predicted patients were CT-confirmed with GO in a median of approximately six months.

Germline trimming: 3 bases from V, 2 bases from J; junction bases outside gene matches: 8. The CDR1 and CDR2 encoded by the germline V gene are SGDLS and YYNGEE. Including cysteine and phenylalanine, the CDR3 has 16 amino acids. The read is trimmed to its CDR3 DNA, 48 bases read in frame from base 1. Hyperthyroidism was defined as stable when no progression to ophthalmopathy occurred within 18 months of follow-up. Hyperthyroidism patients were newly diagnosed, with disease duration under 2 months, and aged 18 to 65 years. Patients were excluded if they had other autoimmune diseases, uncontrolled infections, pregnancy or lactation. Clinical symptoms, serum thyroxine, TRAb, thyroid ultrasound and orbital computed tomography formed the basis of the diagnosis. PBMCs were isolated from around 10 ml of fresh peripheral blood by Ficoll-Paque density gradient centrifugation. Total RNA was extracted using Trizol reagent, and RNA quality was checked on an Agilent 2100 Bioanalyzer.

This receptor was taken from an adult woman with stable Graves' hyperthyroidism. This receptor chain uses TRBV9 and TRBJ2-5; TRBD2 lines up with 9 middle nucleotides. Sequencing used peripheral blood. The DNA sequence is TGTGCCAGCAGCGCGAGACTAGCGGCAACACAAGAGACCCAGTACTTC. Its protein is CASSARLAATQETQYF.